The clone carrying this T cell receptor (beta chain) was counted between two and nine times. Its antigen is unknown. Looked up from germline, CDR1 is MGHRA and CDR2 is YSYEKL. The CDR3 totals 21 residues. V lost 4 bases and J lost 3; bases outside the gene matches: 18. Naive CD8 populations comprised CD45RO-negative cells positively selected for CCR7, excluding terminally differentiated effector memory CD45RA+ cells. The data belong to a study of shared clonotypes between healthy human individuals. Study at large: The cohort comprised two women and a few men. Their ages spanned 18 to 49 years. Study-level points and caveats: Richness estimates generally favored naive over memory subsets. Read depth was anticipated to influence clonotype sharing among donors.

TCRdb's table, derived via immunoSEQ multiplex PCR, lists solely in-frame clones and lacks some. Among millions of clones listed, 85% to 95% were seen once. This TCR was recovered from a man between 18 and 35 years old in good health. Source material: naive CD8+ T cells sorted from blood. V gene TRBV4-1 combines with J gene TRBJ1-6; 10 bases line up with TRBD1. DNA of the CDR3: TGCGCCAGCAGCCGCAAAACCCTCACCGGGACAGGGGACCTCTATAATTCACCCCTCCACTTT. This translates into CASSRKTLTGTGDLYNSPLHF.